This paragraph reports one T cell receptor beta chain. Its antigen is unknown. This entry is derived from a study of T-cell reconstitution after alpha-beta-depleted transplantation in children. Overall study results and limits: Elevated TCRbeta diversity at day 60 was traced, in some patients, to surviving recipient T cells and thymic progenitors. At around two months after transplant, the alpha-beta T cells were reportedly derived from several hundred expanded clones that came from non-depleted graft cells. The main origin of T-cell counts and diversity one year after transplant was newly produced T cells.

The length of the CDR3 is 16 residues. V trimming: 4 bases; J trimming: 5 bases; junction bases outside the gene matches: 10. Construction of the TCRbeta library involved unique molecular identifiers. One entry per CDR3 protein results from TCRdb running MiXCR on the PCR reads. Among around 500,000 distinct CDR3 sequences listed, about 23% were seen once. J is TRBJ2-3 and V is TRBV12-3 or TRBV12-4, with TRBD1 matching 9 bases. Specimen: PBMCs, mostly from graft donor cells, collected 360 days after TCRalphabeta/CD19-depleted stem cell transplant. This clonotype was obtained from a boy in the first two years of life who had a stem cell transplant for acute myeloid leukemia, so the T cells may come from the graft donor. The chain's CDR3 is CASSSFGTGPEDTQYF. DNA of the CDR3: TGTGCCAGCAGTTCGTTTGGGACAGGGCCGGAAGATACGCAGTATTTT.